The rows below give T cell receptor beta chains drawn from one sample of a study of patients and donors after allogeneic stem cell transplantation. TCRdb itself ran the RT-PCR reads through MiXCR, one entry per CDR3 protein. The sample holds about 400,000 distinct CDR3 sequences, roughly 17% seen once. Input material: blood, either unsorted or a sorted T cell fraction (not recorded which). These TCRs come from a human donor who was either an allogeneic HSCT recipient or a stem cell or donor lymphocyte infusion donor (not recorded which). It is not recorded whose cells these are; they may come from a transplant donor. CDR3s include the opening cysteine and the closing phenylalanine or tryptophan. A D gene is named only where the DNA matches it firmly. Some rows have no size entry. The others give once, few or many, or a class for an expanded clone.

>-|15|few|TRBJ2-1|TRBV10-3
CAISSTGTGFYEQFF
TGTGCCATCAGCTCAACCGGGACGGGCTTTTATGAGCAGTTCTTC
>-|11|-|TRBJ1-1|TRBV7-9
CATYGLAEAFF
TGTGCCACGTACGGACTGGCTGAAGCTTTCTTT
>-|13|-|TRBJ1-4|TRBV7-2
CASSFRGGEKLFF
TGTGCCAGCAGCTTCAGAGGCGGGGAAAAACTGTTTTTT
>-|13|many|TRBJ1-1|TRBV7-9
CASSSERNTEAFF
TGTGCCAGCAGCTCGGAGAGGAACACTGAAGCTTTCTTT
>-|16|-|TRBJ1-1|TRBV7-2
CASSPPLGSRATEAFF
TGTGCCAGCAGCCCACCTTTGGGGTCCCGGGCCACTGAAGCTTTCTTT
>-|16|few|TRBJ2-3|TRBV18
CASSPKKTVATDTQYF
TGTGCCAGCTCACCCAAGAAGACAGTTGCCACAGATACGCAGTATTTT
>-|16|few|TRBJ2-1|TRBV4-1
CASSQDSSGPYNEQFF
TGCGCCAGCAGCCAAGATAGCAGCGGGCCCTACAATGAGCAGTTCTTC
>TRBD1|18|-|TRBJ1-6|TRBV15
CATSRDSPRDRDNSPLHF
TGTGCCACCAGCAGGGATTCGCCCCGGGACAGGGATAATTCACCCCTCCACTTT
>TRBD1|16|-|TRBJ1-1|TRBV5-1
CASSAGGTGRITEAFF
TGCGCCAGCAGCGCGGGCGGGACAGGGAGAATCACTGAAGCTTTCTTT
>-|11|many|TRBJ1-1|TRBV5-1
CASRTNTEAFF
TGCGCCAGCAGAACGAACACTGAAGCTTTCTTT
>-|13|-|TRBJ2-7|TRBV6-5
CASSYSGVGEQYF
TGTGCCAGCAGTTACTCTGGGGTTGGCGAGCAGTACTTC
>TRBD2|17|few|TRBJ2-1|TRBV7-6
CASSCGPSGLFLCEQFF
TGTGCCAGCAGCTGCGGGCCTAGCGGGCTCTTTTTATGCGAGCAGTTCTTC
>TRBD2|16|-|TRBJ2-2|TRBV24-1
CATSDLGGSATGELFF
TGTGCCACCAGTGATTTGGGCGGGAGCGCCACCGGGGAGCTGTTTTTT
>-|12|few|TRBJ2-1|TRBV4-1
CASSHLSHEQFF
TGCGCCAGCAGCCACCTTAGCCATGAGCAGTTCTTC
>TRBD1|14|-|TRBJ2-3|TRBV29-1
CSVVDRGLTDTQYF
TGCAGCGTTGTCGACAGGGGGCTCACAGATACGCAGTATTTT
>-|13|-|TRBJ2-7|TRBV19
CASSPGWSYEQYF
TGTGCCAGTAGTCCTGGGTGGTCCTACGAGCAGTACTTC
>-|14|-|TRBJ2-1|TRBV12-3/TRBV12-4
CASSLRGRSSEQFF
TGTGCCAGCAGTTTACGCGGCAGGAGCTCGGAGCAGTTCTTC
>TRBD1|15|-|TRBJ2-2|TRBV6-5
CASSYEGAPNKGLFF
TGTGCCAGCAGCTACGAGGGGGCCCCAAATAAGGGGCTGTTTTTT
>-|16|-|TRBJ1-6|TRBV4-2
CASSQAFDTYGSPLHF
TGTGCCAGCAGCCAAGCTTTCGACACTTACGGTTCACCCCTCCACTTT
>TRBD1|16|few|TRBJ1-5|TRBV12-3/TRBV12-4
CASSPRTGKGNQPQHF
TGTGCCAGCAGTCCCAGGACAGGGAAGGGAAATCAGCCCCAGCATTTT
>-|15|-|TRBJ1-4|TRBV27
CASISDHATNEKLFF
TGTGCCAGCATCTCCGACCATGCAACTAATGAAAAACTGTTTTTT
>-|15|few|TRBJ1-1|TRBV19
CASSIDDSTGTEAFF
TGTGCCAGTAGTATAGACGACAGCACGGGGACTGAAGCTTTCTTT
>-|15|-|TRBJ1-2|TRBV4-1
CASSQDAGAPYGYTF
TGCGCCAGCAGCCAAGATGCAGGGGCCCCATATGGCTACACCTTC
>-|17|many|TRBJ1-3|TRBV12-3/TRBV12-4
CASSRTGSFFSGNTIYF
TGTGCCAGCAGCCGGACGGGCAGCTTCTTCTCTGGAAACACCATATATTTT
>-|14|-|TRBJ2-7|TRBV11-2
CASSLSSGVYEQYF
TGTGCCAGCAGCTTATCCTCAGGGGTTTACGAGCAGTACTTC
>TRBD2|18|-|TRBJ2-5|TRBV7-3
CASSLLPGAGGAGATQYF
TGTGCCAGCAGCTTATTGCCGGGTGCCGGGGGGGCTGGTGCGACCCAGTACTTC
>TRBD1|15|-|TRBJ2-7|TRBV9
CASSAGTGYSYEQYF
TGTGCCAGCAGCGCGGGGACAGGTTATTCCTACGAGCAGTACTTC
>-|16|few|TRBJ2-7|TRBV6-5
CASSYSRQIAPYEQYF
TGTGCCAGCAGTTACTCTCGCCAGATTGCCCCCTACGAGCAGTACTTC
>TRBD1|16|-|TRBJ1-5|TRBV6-2/TRBV6-3
CASSYPTGGFNQPQHF
TGTGCCAGCAGTTACCCGACAGGGGGTTTTAATCAGCCCCAGCATTTT
>-|14|-|TRBJ2-3|TRBV24-1
CATSDPLSTDTQYF
TGTGCCACCAGTGACCCCCTTAGCACAGATACGCAGTATTTT
>-|10|-|TRBJ2-3|TRBV20-1
CSARQDTQYF
TGCAGTGCAAGACAAGATACGCAGTATTTT